What follows are 31 T cell receptor beta chains derived from one specimen sequenced in a study of beta chain features in type 1 diabetes. Findings of the study overall: Type 1 diabetes patients had TCRB CDR3s that were shorter (moderately but significantly so) in all four CD4+ subsets.

The study reverse transcribed the entire isolated RNA, so it sequenced expressed TCRB transcripts. Clones were sequenced by immunoSEQ multiplex PCR, and TCRdb holds only the in-frame ones, with some missing. The sample lists some 700,000 clones, roughly 12% seen once, with about 0.02% in the top ten. For these receptors, no antigen is known. Sequenced material: naive CD4+ T cells from blood. The source is a man in his late teens or twenties with type 1 diabetes.

This chain uses TRBV28 with TRBJ1-5; D is uncertain. Looked up from germline, CDR1 is MDHEN and CDR2 is SYDVKM. Trimming left V 1 base short and J 11 bases short, with 6 bases between. The CDR3 has 11 amino acids. The CDR3 spells CASSLSQAQHF. The CDR3 DNA sequence: TGTGCCAGCAGTTTATCCCAGGCCCAGCATTTT.

This rearrangement joins TRBV7-9 to TRBJ1-5; D ambiguous. The germline V gene encodes CDR1 SEHNR and CDR2 FQNEAQ (reference sequence). This CDR3 has 16 amino acids. With 6 bases removed from V and 1 base from J, the gap between germline ends came to 16 bases. The CDR3 DNA is TGTGCCAGCAGTCCGGCGATAGTAAAAAGCAATCAGCCCCAGCATTTT. It translates to CASSPAIVKSNQPQHF.

This clone was detected only a few times. This chain joins TRBV4-2 and TRBJ1-2; perhaps TRBD1 as D (6 bases). Trimming took off 3 bases at V and 0 bases at J, with 11 bases between the two ends. This CDR3 is built from 15 residues. Germline CDR1 reads LGHNA; CDR2 reads YNFKEQ. This CDR3 is CASSQASGANYGYTF. The CDR3, as DNA: TGTGCCAGCAGCCAGGCCTCAGGGGCTAACTATGGCTACACCTTC.

V usage is TRBV29-1 and J usage is TRBJ2-1; TRBD1 matches at 12 bases. Germline assignment: CDR1 SQVTM and CDR2 ANQGSEA. This CDR3 has 12 residues. J was trimmed by 7 bases and V by 6 bases; bases with no gene match: 1. The CDR3 here is CSVGQGANEQFF. In DNA form, the CDR3 reads TGCAGCGTGGGACAGGGGGCTAATGAGCAGTTCTTC.

The genes are TRBV11-2 and TRBJ2-5, with a possible D match to TRBD2 (6 bases). Per the germline V gene, CDR1 is SGHAT and CDR2 is FQNNGV. The CDR3 spans 15 residues. V shed 1 base and J shed 4 bases, with 13 bases lying between them. The CDR3 region has the DNA TGTGCCAGCAGCTTAGTGCGGGGCCGTCCAGAGACCCAGTACTTC. Translating it yields CASSLVRGRPETQYF.

This clone was counted only a few times. The rearrangement uses TRBV4-1 and TRBJ1-2, with 7 bases matching TRBD1. The junction had 15 bases not matched to a gene; V was cut back by 3 bases and J by 8 bases. Per germline, CDR1 MGHRA and CDR2 YSYEKL. The length of the CDR3 is 16 residues. The CDR3 DNA sequence: TGCGCCAGCAGCCAGCCGTTACAGGGGAGGAACTCCGGCTACACCTTC. It is translated as CASSQPLQGRNSGYTF.

The chain is built from TRBV18 and TRBJ1-2, with TRBD1 as a possible D gene (5 bases). Germline V gene sequence: CDR1 KGHSH, CDR2 LQKENI. Trimming pared 3 bases from V and 2 bases from J, leaving 13 bases between. CDR3 length: 15 residues. CDR3 sequence reads: CASSPWDSPNYGYTF. CDR3 DNA: TGTGCCAGCTCACCTTGGGACTCGCCAAACTATGGCTACACCTTC.

The CDR3 region is CASSLGQAARAFF. The DNA of the CDR3 is TGTGCCAGCAGCTTAGGACAGGCCGCCAGGGCTTTCTTT. The gene calls are TRBV7-9 and TRBJ1-1; possibly TRBD1 for D (6 bases). V was shortened by 1 base and J by 11 bases, with 14 bases between the two germline ends. CDR3 length equals 13 residues. Germline V gene sequence: CDR1 SEHNR, CDR2 FQNEAQ (reference sequence).

The sample holds a few counts of this clone. The rearrangement uses TRBV6-1 and TRBJ1-5, with TRBD1 identical over 10 bases. Trimming removed 7 bases from V and 7 bases from J; junction bases left unmatched: 7. The CDR3 is made up of 14 amino acids. Germline V gives CDR1 MNHNS, CDR2 SASEGT. CDR3 residues: CASTVPGQGQPQHF. In nucleotides, the CDR3 is TGTGCCAGCACCGTCCCGGGACAGGGGCAGCCCCAGCATTTT.

This clone was counted only a few times. V gene TRBV30 combines with J gene TRBJ2-1; possible D gene TRBD1, 6 bases. Per germline, CDR1 GTSNPN and CDR2 SVGIG (reference sequence). Trimming cost V 0 bases and J 12 bases, with 15 bases left between them. There are 13 residues in the CDR3. The CDR3 region is CAWSVLDRLAQFF. The DNA for the CDR3 is TGTGCCTGGAGTGTACTCGACAGGTTAGCGCAGTTCTTC.

This chain joins TRBV18 and TRBJ1-1; D perhaps matches TRBD1 (5 bases). The CDR3 totals 16 residues. From germline, CDR1 is KGHSH and CDR2 LQKENI. The V gene lost 1 base and the J gene lost 0 bases, with 12 bases spanning the gap. The CDR3 loop reads CASSPRLGGMNTEAFF. CDR3 coding DNA: TGTGCCAGCTCACCACGGTTGGGGGGAATGAACACTGAAGCTTTCTTT. The variable domain in full, with the rest retrieved from reference TRBV18 and TRBJ1-1, is NAGVMQNPRHLVRRRGQEARLRCSPMKGHSHVYWYRQLPEEGLKFMVYLQKENIIDESGMPKERFSAEFPKEGPSILRIQQVVRGDSAAYFCASSPRLGGMNTEAFFGQGTRLTVV.

The sample holds a few counts of this clone. Other nucleotide sequences in the sample specify the same CDR3. V usage is TRBV30 and J usage is TRBJ1-2; 7 bases are a match to TRBD1. V lost 0 bases and J lost 8; bases outside the gene matches: 3. The CDR3 length is 12 residues. In germline, CDR1 is GTSNPN, CDR2 SVGIG (reference sequence). CDR3: CAWSVQGRGYTF. Here the CDR3 DNA reads TGTGCCTGGAGTGTACAGGGGCGCGGCTACACCTTC.

A few counts support this clone. The chain combines TRBV2 with TRBJ1-4; D remains ambiguous. From germline, CDR1 is SNHLY and CDR2 FYNNEI. This CDR3 has 11 residues. Trimming took off 4 bases at V and 11 bases at J, with 8 bases between the two ends. The CDR3 nucleotides read TGTGCCAGCAGTGTGGGTTCCAAACTGTTTTTT. Translating it yields CASSVGSKLFF.

This sequence joins TRBV7-6 and TRBJ2-5, with 14 bases matching TRBD2. Per germline, CDR1 SGHVS and CDR2 FNYEAQ. V lost 2 bases and J lost 5; bases outside the gene matches: 4. The CDR3 length is 16 residues. The CDR3 DNA is TGTGCCAGCAGCTTAATGGGACTAGCGGGGGTTGAGACCCAGTACTTC. It codes for CASSLMGLAGVETQYF.

This clone was detected a few times. V is TRBV6-5 and J is TRBJ2-1; unclear D gene. From germline, CDR1 is MNHEY and CDR2 SVGAGI. This CDR3 is 13 amino acids long. The germline V and J ends were trimmed by 8 bases and 0 bases, with 8 bases remaining between them. This CDR3 reads CASRLPSYNEQFF. The CDR3 nucleotides are TGTGCCAGCCGTCTTCCCTCCTACAATGAGCAGTTCTTC.

The chain is built from TRBV11-2 and TRBJ2-5; D is ambiguous. This CDR3 region has 14 residues. Germline CDR1 SGHAT, CDR2 FQNNGV. V lost 6 bases and J lost 1, with 12 bases in between. The CDR3, as DNA: TGTGCCAGCAGGACGCCCCGGACCCAAGAGACCCAGTACTTC. Encoded protein: CASRTPRTQETQYF.

This clone was seen a few times. CDR3 DNA: TGTGCCAGCAGCTTTCGGACCGAAAGTGAAGCTTTCTTT. Translation: CASSFRTESEAFF. The rearrangement uses TRBV7-3 and TRBJ1-1; D call uncertain. The CDR3 consists of 13 residues. The germline V gene encodes CDR1 SGHTA and CDR2 FQGTGA. V shed 3 bases and J shed 7 bases, with 12 bases lying between them.

The rearrangement joins TRBV20-1 to TRBJ1-1; D call uncertain. V lost 1 base and J 9 bases, leaving 9 bases between the germline ends. The CDR3 totals 11 residues. The V gene's germline CDR1 is DFQATT and CDR2 SNEGSKA (reference sequence). CDR3 amino acids: CSARAPPKAFF. CDR3 nucleotides: TGCAGTGCTAGAGCTCCACCCAAAGCTTTCTTT.

This clone was counted only a few times. The chain recombines TRBV14 with TRBJ2-1; the D gene is possibly TRBD2 (5 bases). This CDR3 contains 16 residues. CDR1 SGHDN and CDR2 FVKESK come from the germline V gene. The germline V and J ends were trimmed by 0 bases and 6 bases, with 15 bases remaining between them. In DNA form, the CDR3 reads TGTGCCAGCAGCCAAGATGTGGGGAGTTGGGGCAATGAGCAGTTCTTC. Amino acids: CASSQDVGSWGNEQFF.

Note on this clone: The same CDR3 arises from other DNA sequences in this sample as well. The chain is built from TRBV6-5 and TRBJ2-7, with TRBD1 matching 10 bases. CDR1 is MNHEY and CDR2 is SVGAGI in the germline V gene. V shed 2 bases, J shed 5 bases, and the junction held 3 bases outside the gene matches. This CDR3 has 14 residues. The CDR3 is CASSYGTGVDEQYF. Here the CDR3 DNA reads TGTGCCAGCAGTTACGGGACAGGGGTTGACGAGCAGTACTTC.

This clone appeared a few times. The genes are TRBV5-6 and TRBJ2-7; 8 nucleotides agree with TRBD1. Germline trimming cut 0 bases from V and 7 bases from J; bases unmatched to any gene: 9. Germline V gives CDR1 SGHDT, CDR2 YYEEEE. The length of the CDR3 is 15 residues. The CDR3 DNA follows: TGTGCCAGCAGCTTGGACCAAGGGACAGGTGGTGAGCAGTACTTC. It codes for CASSLDQGTGGEQYF.

The V gene is TRBV13, the J gene TRBJ1-1; no firm D call. Per germline, CDR1 PRHDT and CDR2 FYEKMQ (reference sequence). The ends were cut back, 5 bases at V and 1 base at J, with 8 bases in the middle. The CDR3 extends over 13 amino acids. The DNA of the CDR3 is TGTGCCAGCAGCCGGGGAGGGAACACTGAAGCTTTCTTT. As protein: CASSRGGNTEAFF.

The chain couples TRBV29-1 to TRBJ2-1; D is possibly TRBD1 (8 bases). The CDR3 runs 14 residues. CDR1 SQVTM and CDR2 ANQGSEA come from the germline V gene. Trimming cost V 6 bases and J 2 bases, with 14 bases left between them. The CDR3 nucleotides are TGCAGCGTGCACACAGGGGGGGCCTACAATGAGCAGTTCTTC. Protein: CSVHTGGAYNEQFF.

The sample holds a few counts of this clone. The gene calls are TRBV9 and TRBJ2-1, with TRBD2 matching 9 bases. The CDR3 consists of 16 residues. The junction had 3 bases not matched to a gene; V was cut back by 0 bases and J by 2 bases. Germline V gene data show CDR1 as SGDLS and CDR2 as YYNGEE. The CDR3 loop reads CASSVDPSGAYNEQFF. The CDR3, as DNA: TGTGCCAGCAGCGTAGATCCTAGCGGGGCCTACAATGAGCAGTTCTTC.

About this clone: Different DNA sequences within this sample yield the same CDR3. V and J are TRBV5-1 and TRBJ1-1; possibly TRBD1 for D (5 bases). V lost 3 bases and J 1 base, leaving 7 bases between the germline ends. The CDR3 runs 13 residues. Germline CDR1 reads SGHRS; CDR2 reads YFSETQ. The CDR3 loop is CASSSGQNTEAFF. CDR3 sequence (DNA): TGCGCCAGCAGCTCCGGACAGAACACTGAAGCTTTCTTT. Full variable domain (rest looked up from reference TRBV5-1 and TRBJ1-1): KAGVTQTPRYLIKTRGQQVTLSCSPISGHRSVSWYQQTPGQGLQFLFEYFSETQRNKGNFPGRFSGRQFSNSRSEMNVSTLELGDSALYLCASSSGQNTEAFFGQGTRLTVV.

This clone turned up a few times. The chain couples TRBV5-1 to TRBJ2-7, with 9 bases identical to TRBD1. This CDR3 has 15 residues. The V segment lost 4 bases and the J segment 1 base; nucleotides outside the gene matches: 6. Germline V gene lookup returns CDR1 SGHRS and CDR2 YFSETQ. For the CDR3, the DNA is TGCGCCAGCAGCCCCGGGACAGGGAGTTCCTACGAGCAGTACTTC. This gives the protein CASSPGTGSSYEQYF.

The chain employs TRBV6-5 and TRBJ2-7; D not certain. The germline V gene has CDR1 MNHEY and CDR2 SVGAGI. Trimming cost V 5 bases and J 0 bases, with 14 bases left between them. CDR3 length: 15 residues. The CDR3: CASSPSFSASYEQYF. CDR3 coding DNA: TGTGCCAGCAGTCCAAGTTTCTCAGCCTCCTACGAGCAGTACTTC.

This clone was seen a few times. V usage is TRBV5-6 and J usage is TRBJ2-3, with 10 positions matching TRBD2. With 2 bases clipped from V and 4 bases from J, the junction kept 4 bases outside the gene matches. Germline CDR1 SGHDT, CDR2 YYEEEE. CDR3 length: 15 amino acids. The CDR3 spells CASSFSGGFPDTQYF. CDR3 coding DNA: TGTGCCAGCAGCTTTAGCGGGGGGTTTCCAGATACGCAGTATTTT.

The V gene is TRBV2, the J gene TRBJ1-4, with TRBD1 matching over 7 bases. Germline V gives CDR1 SNHLY, CDR2 FYNNEI. Trimming at V came to 3 bases and at J to 4 bases, leaving 2 bases not matched to a gene. The length of the CDR3 is 14 residues. The CDR3 loop is CASSEGTVNEKLFF. CDR3 DNA sequence: TGTGCCAGCAGTGAGGGGACAGTTAATGAAAAACTGTTTTTT.

This sequence joins TRBV9 and TRBJ2-7, with D perhaps TRBD1 or TRBD2 (5 bases each). CDR3 size: 14 residues. CDR1 SGDLS and CDR2 YYNGEE come from the germline V gene. Trimming shortened V by 0 bases and J by 2 bases, and 9 bases separated the two germline ends. The chain's CDR3 is CASSVAGTPYEQYF. DNA for the CDR3: TGTGCCAGCAGCGTAGCAGGGACCCCCTACGAGCAGTACTTC. The whole variable domain, filled in from reference TRBV9 and TRBJ2-7, reads DSGVTQTPKHLITATGQRVTLRCSPRSGDLSVYWYQQSLDQGLQFLIQYYNGEERAKGNILERFSAQQFPDLHSELNLSSLELGDSALYFCASSVAGTPYEQYFGPGTRLTVT.

This clone was counted a few times. V gene TRBV7-2 combines with J gene TRBJ1-3, with no clear D. Trimming took off 3 bases at V and 0 bases at J, with 6 bases between the two ends. The CDR3 loop spans 14 amino acids. Germline lookup yields CDR1 SGHTA and CDR2 FQGNSA. The CDR3 DNA reads TGTGCCAGCAGCTTGGACCTCTCTGGAAACACCATATATTTT. Its translation: CASSLDLSGNTIYF.